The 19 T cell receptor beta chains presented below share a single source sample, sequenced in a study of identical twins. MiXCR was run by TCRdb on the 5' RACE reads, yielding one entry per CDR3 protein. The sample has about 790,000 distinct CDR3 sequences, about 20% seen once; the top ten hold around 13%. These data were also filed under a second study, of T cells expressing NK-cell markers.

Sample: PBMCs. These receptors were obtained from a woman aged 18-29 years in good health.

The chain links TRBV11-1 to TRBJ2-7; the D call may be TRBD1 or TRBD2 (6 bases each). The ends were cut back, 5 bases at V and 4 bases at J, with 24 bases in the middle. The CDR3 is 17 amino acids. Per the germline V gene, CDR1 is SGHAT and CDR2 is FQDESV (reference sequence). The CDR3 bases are TGTGCCAGCAGCCCAGGGGTCAGGGTCCAAGGGACTTACGAGCAGTACTTC. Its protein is CASSPGVRVQGTYEQYF.

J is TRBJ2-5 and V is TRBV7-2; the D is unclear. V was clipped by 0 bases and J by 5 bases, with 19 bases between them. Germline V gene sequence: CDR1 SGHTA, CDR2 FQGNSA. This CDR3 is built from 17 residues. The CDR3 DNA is TGTGCCAGCAGCTTAGCCGTTTCGTCTCCCCCCAGGGAGACCCAGTACTTC. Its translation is CASSLAVSSPPRETQYF. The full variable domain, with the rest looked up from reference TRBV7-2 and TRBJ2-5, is GAGVSQSPSNKVTEKGKDVELRCDPISGHTALYWYRQSLGQGLEFLIYFQGNSAPDKSGLPSDRFSAERTGGSVSTLTIQRTQQEDSAVYLCASSLAVSSPPRETQYFGPGTRLLVL.

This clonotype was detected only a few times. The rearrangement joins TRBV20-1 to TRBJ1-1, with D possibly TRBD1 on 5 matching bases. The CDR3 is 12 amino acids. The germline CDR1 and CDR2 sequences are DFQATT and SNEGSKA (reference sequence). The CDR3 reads CSCDGGNTEAFF. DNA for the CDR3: TGCAGCTGCGATGGGGGAAACACTGAAGCTTTCTTT.

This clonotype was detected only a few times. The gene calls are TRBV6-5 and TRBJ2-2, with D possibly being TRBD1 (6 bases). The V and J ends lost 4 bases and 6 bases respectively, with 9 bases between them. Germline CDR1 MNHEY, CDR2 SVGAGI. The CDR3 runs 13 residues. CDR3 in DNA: TGTGCCAGCAGTTCGTCAGGGGCCGGGGAGCTGTTTTTT. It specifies CASSSSGAGELFF.

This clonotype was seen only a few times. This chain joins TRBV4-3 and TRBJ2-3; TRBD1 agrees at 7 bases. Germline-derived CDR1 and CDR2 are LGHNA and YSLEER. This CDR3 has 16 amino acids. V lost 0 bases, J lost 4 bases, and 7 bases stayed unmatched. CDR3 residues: CASSQDIRGQADTQYF. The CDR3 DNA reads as TGCGCCAGCAGCCAAGATATACGCGGACAGGCAGATACGCAGTATTTT.

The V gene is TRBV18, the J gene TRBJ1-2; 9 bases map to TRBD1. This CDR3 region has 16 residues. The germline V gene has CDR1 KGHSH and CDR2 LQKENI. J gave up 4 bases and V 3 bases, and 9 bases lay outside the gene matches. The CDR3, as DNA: TGTGCCAGCTCACCCGGGACAGGGTCGAATTTCTATGGCTACACCTTC. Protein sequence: CASSPGTGSNFYGYTF.

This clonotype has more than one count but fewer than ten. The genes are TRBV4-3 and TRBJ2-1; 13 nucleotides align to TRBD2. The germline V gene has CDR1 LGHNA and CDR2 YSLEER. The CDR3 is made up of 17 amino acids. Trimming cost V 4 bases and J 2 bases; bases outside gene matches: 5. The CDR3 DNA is TGCGCCAGCAGCCCAAGGGGACTAGCGGGACCCTACAATGAGCAGTTCTTC. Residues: CASSPRGLAGPYNEQFF.

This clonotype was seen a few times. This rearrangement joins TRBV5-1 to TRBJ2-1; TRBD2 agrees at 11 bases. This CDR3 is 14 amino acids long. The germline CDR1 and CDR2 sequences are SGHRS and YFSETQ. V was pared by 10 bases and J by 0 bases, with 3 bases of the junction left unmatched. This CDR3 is CASTSGSSYNEQFF. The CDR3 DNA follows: TGCGCCTCAACTAGCGGGAGCTCCTACAATGAGCAGTTCTTC. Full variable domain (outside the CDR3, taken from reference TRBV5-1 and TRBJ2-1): KAGVTQTPRYLIKTRGQQVTLSCSPISGHRSVSWYQQTPGQGLQFLFEYFSETQRNKGNFPGRFSGRQFSNSRSEMNVSTLELGDSALYLCASTSGSSYNEQFFGPGTRLTVL.

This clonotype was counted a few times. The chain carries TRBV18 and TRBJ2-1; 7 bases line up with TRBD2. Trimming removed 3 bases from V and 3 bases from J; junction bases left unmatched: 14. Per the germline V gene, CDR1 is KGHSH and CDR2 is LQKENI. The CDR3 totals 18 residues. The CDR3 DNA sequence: TGTGCCAGCTCACCCCTGAGGGTAGCGGGCCCCGACTACAATGAGCAGTTCTTC. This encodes CASSPLRVAGPDYNEQFF. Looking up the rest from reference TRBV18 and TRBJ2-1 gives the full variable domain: NAGVMQNPRHLVRRRGQEARLRCSPMKGHSHVYWYRQLPEEGLKFMVYLQKENIIDESGMPKERFSAEFPKEGPSILRIQQVVRGDSAAYFCASSPLRVAGPDYNEQFFGPGTRLTVL.

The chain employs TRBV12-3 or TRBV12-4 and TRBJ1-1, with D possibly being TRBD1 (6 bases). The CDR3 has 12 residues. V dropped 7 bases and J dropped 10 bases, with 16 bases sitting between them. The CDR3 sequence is CASKAARGGAFF. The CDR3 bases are TGTGCCAGCAAAGCGGCCAGAGGGGGAGCTTTCTTT.

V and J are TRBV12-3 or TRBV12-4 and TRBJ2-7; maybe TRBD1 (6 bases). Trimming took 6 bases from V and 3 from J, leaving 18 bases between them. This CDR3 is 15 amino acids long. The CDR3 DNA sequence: TGTGCCAGCAGCCCACCAGGGGCAGGCGTCTACGAGCAGTACTTC. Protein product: CASSPPGAGVYEQYF.

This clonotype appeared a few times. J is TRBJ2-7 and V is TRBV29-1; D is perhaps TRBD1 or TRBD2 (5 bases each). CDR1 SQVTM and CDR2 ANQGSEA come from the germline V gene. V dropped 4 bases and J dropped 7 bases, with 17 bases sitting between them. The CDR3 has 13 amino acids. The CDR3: CSVVAGSGREQYF. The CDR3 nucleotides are TGCAGCGTTGTGGCAGGGTCGGGGCGTGAGCAGTACTTC.

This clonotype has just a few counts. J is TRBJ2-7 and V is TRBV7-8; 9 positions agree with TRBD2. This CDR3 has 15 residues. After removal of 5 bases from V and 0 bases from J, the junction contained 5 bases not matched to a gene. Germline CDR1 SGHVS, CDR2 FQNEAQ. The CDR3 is CASSPGLANSYEQYF. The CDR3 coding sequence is TGTGCCAGCAGCCCGGGACTAGCCAACTCCTACGAGCAGTACTTC.

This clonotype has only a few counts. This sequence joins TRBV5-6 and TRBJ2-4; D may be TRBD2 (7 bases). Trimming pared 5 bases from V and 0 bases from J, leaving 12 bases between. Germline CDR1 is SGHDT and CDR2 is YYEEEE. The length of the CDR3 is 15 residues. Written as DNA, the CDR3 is TGTGCCAGCAGGTTGAGGGGGGGAGCCAAAAACATTCAGTACTTC. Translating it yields CASRLRGGAKNIQYF.

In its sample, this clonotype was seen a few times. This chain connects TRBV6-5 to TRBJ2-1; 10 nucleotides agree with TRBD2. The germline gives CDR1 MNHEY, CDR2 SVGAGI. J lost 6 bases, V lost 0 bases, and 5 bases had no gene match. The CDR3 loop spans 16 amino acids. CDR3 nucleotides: TGTGCCAGCAGTTACTCGAGACTAGCGGGCACCAATGAGCAGTTCTTC. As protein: CASSYSRLAGTNEQFF.

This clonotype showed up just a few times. The CDR3 is CASSFGLAGGPTDTQYF. In nucleotides, the CDR3 is TGCGCCAGCAGCTTCGGCCTAGCGGGGGGGCCGACAGATACGCAGTATTTT. The rearrangement joins TRBV5-1 to TRBJ2-3; 12 nucleotides line up with TRBD2. CDR1 and CDR2 (germline): SGHRS, YFSETQ. The CDR3 runs 17 residues. The V segment lost 2 bases and the J segment 3 bases; nucleotides outside the gene matches: 7.

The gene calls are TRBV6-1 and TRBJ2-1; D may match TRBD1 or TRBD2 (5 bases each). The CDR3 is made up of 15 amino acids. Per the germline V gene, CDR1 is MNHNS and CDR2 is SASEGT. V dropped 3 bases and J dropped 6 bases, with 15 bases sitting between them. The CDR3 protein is CASSDRWGIFNEQFF. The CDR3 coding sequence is TGTGCCAGCAGTGACCGTTGGGGGATTTTCAATGAGCAGTTCTTC.

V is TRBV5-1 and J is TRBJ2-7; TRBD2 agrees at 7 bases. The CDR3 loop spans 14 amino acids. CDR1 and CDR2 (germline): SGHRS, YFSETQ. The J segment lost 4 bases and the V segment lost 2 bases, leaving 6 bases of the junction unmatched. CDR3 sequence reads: CASSFGGSNYEQYF. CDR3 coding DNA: TGCGCCAGCAGCTTTGGCGGGAGCAATTACGAGCAGTACTTC.

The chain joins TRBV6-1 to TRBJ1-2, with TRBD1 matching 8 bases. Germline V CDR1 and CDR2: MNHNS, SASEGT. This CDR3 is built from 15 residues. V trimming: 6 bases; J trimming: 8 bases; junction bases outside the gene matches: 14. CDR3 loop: CASRLRGQGFYGYTF. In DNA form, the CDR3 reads TGTGCCAGCAGACTCCGAGGACAGGGCTTTTACGGCTACACCTTC.